This T cell receptor (beta chain) was documented in a study of blood T cells in healthy people across ages. Primers used in a second PCR of about 7 to 12 cycles were a sample-barcoded 5' primer and a J-beta primer mix. With 12 random nucleotides, a template-switch adaptor tagged each individual cDNA molecule. From the 5' RACE reads, TCRdb called clonotypes with MiXCR, one entry per CDR3 protein. This sample has 1.4 million or so distinct CDR3 sequences, with approximately 39% found just once. V was pared by 2 bases and J by 6 bases, with 16 bases between. The CDR3 has 15 residues. Germline CDR1 is SGDLS and CDR2 is YYNGEE.

The sequencing input was blood. The clonotype originates from a woman between 18 and 29 years old in good health. V usage is TRBV9 and J usage is TRBJ2-3; perhaps TRBD2 as D (6 bases). DNA for the CDR3: TGTGCCAGCAGCGTTCTAGCGAGAACTCCGGATACGCAGTATTTT. It encodes CASSVLARTPDTQYF.